This TCR beta chain was captured in a study of CD8 T cells in ankylosing spondylitis. This clonotype appeared a few times. Its specificity is unknown. Study conclusions and caveats: For ankylosing spondylitis blood, a TCR beta motif of seven to nine highly homologous variants appeared characteristic.

Quantitative 5'-RACE with molecular barcodes generated TCR beta libraries. TCRdb itself ran the 5' RACE reads through MiXCR, one entry per CDR3 protein. The sample includes 400,000 to 450,000 distinct CDR3 sequences, about a sixth of them seen just once. The germline gives CDR1 LNHNV, CDR2 YYDKDF (reference sequence). The CDR3 has 15 amino acids. V lost 4 bases and J lost 0, with 9 bases in between. V gene TRBV15 combines with J gene TRBJ2-2; D perhaps matches TRBD1 (5 bases). The clonotype was recovered from a male donor with ankylosing spondylitis. The sequenced sample was blood, either unsorted or a sorted T cell fraction (not recorded which). The CDR3 is CATSIRQTNTGELFF. The CDR3 region has the DNA TGTGCCACCAGCATAAGACAGACGAACACCGGGGAGCTGTTTTTT.